The clone carrying this TCR beta chain has a handful of counts. Its antigen is currently unknown. TCRdb reprocessed the reads via MiXCR and lists one record per CDR3 protein. The sample lists about 130,000 distinct CDR3 sequences, about 31% occurring once. The data originate from a study of T cell repertoires in cytomegalovirus infection. The overall study: Recently identified HLA-C-restricted CMV epitopes were among the peptides used. It can be stated that public TCR beta signatures indicated CMV infection as well as a matching HLA type.

The study's findings and limits: Cumulative frequency of public TCR beta families picked out carriers of CMV plus the relevant HLA.

The sample in question was CD8+ T cells from cultured PBMCs, obtained from culture after CMV antigen stimulation. This TCR derives from a human donor in good health (CMV status not recorded). Some clones in this sample may be carry-over from other donors' samples.

CDR3 sequence: CASSLYDRVTDTQYF. As DNA, the CDR3 is TGTGCCAGCAGTTTATATGACAGGGTCACAGATACGCAGTATTTT. The chain links TRBV27 to TRBJ2-3, with 7 bases fitting TRBD1. Per germline, CDR1 MNHEY and CDR2 SMNVEV (reference sequence). This CDR3 contains 15 residues. J was trimmed by 2 bases and V by 1 base; bases with no gene match: 3.